Listed here are 23 T cell receptor beta chains from one sample, sequenced in a study of control samples from healthy donors and cancer patients. The repertoire was sequenced with immunoSEQ multiplex PCR; TCRdb's copy has only in-frame clones and lacks some. The sample carries 150,000 or so clones, 85% to 90% recorded once. Sequencing input: blood. The source of these receptors is a man in his late teens or twenties in good health.

The chain carries TRBV5-4 and TRBJ2-1; TRBD2 matches 14 bases. From germline, CDR1 is SGHNT and CDR2 YYREEE (reference sequence). The ends lost 0 bases at V and 8 bases at J; junction bases unmatched: 4. The CDR3 loop spans 16 amino acids. The CDR3 here is CASSLDATSGGDEQFF. The CDR3, as DNA: TGTGCCAGCAGCTTGGATGCGACTAGCGGGGGGGATGAGCAGTTCTTC. The entire variable domain, with the rest obtained from reference TRBV5-4 and TRBJ2-1, is as follows: ETGVTQSPTHLIKTRGQQVTLRCSSQSGHNTVSWYQQALGQGPQFIFQYYREEENGRGNFPPRFSGLQFPNYSSELNVNALELDDSALYLCASSLDATSGGDEQFFGPGTRLTVL.

This sequence joins TRBV5-1 and TRBJ2-7, with no clear D. Trimming removed 4 bases at V and 5 bases at J, with 16 bases between. CDR1 is SGHRS and CDR2 is YFSETQ in the germline V gene. The CDR3 has 14 residues. The CDR3 sequence is CASSPRQVANEQYF. The DNA of the CDR3 is TGCGCCAGCAGCCCCCGGCAGGTGGCGAACGAGCAGTACTTC.

The rearrangement links TRBV7-2 to TRBJ2-1, with TRBD2 identical over 10 bases. Per germline, CDR1 SGHTA and CDR2 FQGNSA. CDR3 length: 16 amino acids. V gave up 5 bases and J gave up 5 bases; unmatched junction bases: 9. As DNA, the CDR3 is TGTGCCAGCAGCATCTATAGCGGGGGGTTTAACAATGAGCAGTTCTTC. Translated, it gives CASSIYSGGFNNEQFF. The full variable domain, with the rest looked up from reference TRBV7-2 and TRBJ2-1, is GAGVSQSPSNKVTEKGKDVELRCDPISGHTALYWYRQSLGQGLEFLIYFQGNSAPDKSGLPSDRFSAERTGGSVSTLTIQRTQQEDSAVYLCASSIYSGGFNNEQFFGPGTRLTVL.

The V and J genes are TRBV27 and TRBJ2-5; D possibly corresponds to TRBD2 (5 bases). V was cut by 5 bases and J by 3 bases, with 16 bases left in between. The CDR3 covers 15 residues. Germline-derived CDR1 and CDR2 are MNHEY and SMNVEV (reference sequence). The CDR3 coding sequence is TGTGCCAGCAGTCCCCTCGGACTGAGCAAAGAGACCCAGTACTTC. Translating it yields CASSPLGLSKETQYF.

CDR3 loop: CASSFTSGVTDTQYF. The CDR3 DNA is TGTGCCAGCAGCTTCACTAGCGGGGTAACAGATACGCAGTATTTT. The V gene is TRBV7-8, the J gene TRBJ2-3; 10 bases are a match to TRBD2. Per the germline V gene, CDR1 is SGHVS and CDR2 is FQNEAQ. V was pared by 3 bases and J by 3 bases, with 3 bases of the junction left unmatched. CDR3 length: 15 amino acids. Full variable domain (rest looked up from reference TRBV7-8 and TRBJ2-3): GAGVSQSPRYKVAKRGQDVALRCDPISGHVSLFWYQQALGQGPEFLTYFQNEAQLDKSGLPSDRFFAERPEGSVSTLKIQRTQQEDSAVYLCASSFTSGVTDTQYFGPGTRLTVL.

This chain uses TRBV6-5 with TRBJ1-5; D is unclear. The CDR3 runs to 13 residues. CDR1 MNHEY and CDR2 SVGAGI come from the germline V gene. Trimming cost V 8 bases and J 4 bases, with 12 bases left between them. The CDR3 nucleotides read TGTGCCAGCCTTGGGGTGATTAATCAGCCCCAGCATTTT. Encoded protein: CASLGVINQPQHF.

The chain combines TRBV7-9 with TRBJ2-7, with D uncertain. Trimming removed 5 bases at V and 3 bases at J, with 2 bases between. CDR1 is SEHNR and CDR2 is FQNEAQ in the germline V gene (reference sequence). CDR3 length equals 10 residues. For the CDR3, the DNA is TGTGCCAGCAGCAGCTACGAGCAGTACTTC. Amino acid sequence: CASSSYEQYF. Supplemented by reference TRBV7-9 and TRBJ2-7, the full variable domain reads DTGVSQNPRHKITKRGQNVTFRCDPISEHNRLYWYRQTLGQGPEFLTYFQNEAQLEKSRLLSDRFSAERPKGSFSTLEIQRTEQGDSAMYLCASSSYEQYFGPGTRLTVT.

This sequence joins TRBV30 and TRBJ1-1; D is undetermined. The V and J ends lost 2 bases and 0 bases respectively, with 10 bases between them. This CDR3 is built from 14 residues. CDR1 and CDR2 from the germline V gene are GTSNPN and SVGIG (reference sequence). The CDR3: CAWSPRTVNTEAFF. Written as DNA, the CDR3 is TGTGCCTGGAGTCCGCGGACGGTGAACACTGAAGCTTTCTTT.

Turning to this clone: The same CDR3 arises from other DNA sequences in this sample as well. This rearrangement joins TRBV28 to TRBJ1-5; D is unclear. V was pared by 3 bases and J by 1 base, with 4 bases between. The germline gives CDR1 MDHEN, CDR2 SYDVKM. The CDR3 is made up of 13 amino acids. The DNA for the CDR3 is TGTGCCAGCAGTTTGGGGAGCAATCAGCCCCAGCATTTT. It yields the protein CASSLGSNQPQHF.

This clone was counted only a few times. V gene TRBV5-1 combines with J gene TRBJ2-2; D remains ambiguous. V lost 2 bases and J 7 bases, leaving 12 bases between the germline ends. Germline values: CDR1 SGHRS, CDR2 YFSETQ. The CDR3 is 14 residues long. CDR3 bases: TGCGCCAGCAGCTTTTCGGGTAATGGCGGGGAGCTGTTTTTT. It codes for CASSFSGNGGELFF.

V and J are TRBV27 and TRBJ2-2; D might be TRBD2 (5 bases). This CDR3 has 16 amino acids. Trimming cost V 8 bases and J 1 base, with 17 bases left between them. The germline gives CDR1 MNHEY, CDR2 SMNVEV (reference sequence). The CDR3 here is CASASQASLNTGELFF. The CDR3 DNA is TGTGCCAGCGCCTCCCAGGCTAGCTTGAACACCGGGGAGCTGTTTTTT.

The CDR3 DNA sequence: TGTGCCAGCAGCTGGACAGGGCTTGAGACCCAGTACTTC. It is translated as CASSWTGLETQYF. The V gene is TRBV7-3, the J gene TRBJ2-5; 8 bases map to TRBD1. The CDR3 is made up of 13 amino acids. The germline V gene encodes CDR1 SGHTA and CDR2 FQGTGA. V was clipped by 4 bases and J by 5 bases; unmatched bases: 3.

The sample holds a few counts of this clone. The CDR3 DNA is TGTGCCAGTAGACAAGACAGGAGCCTGCGGACTGAAGCTTTCTTT. Its protein is CASRQDRSLRTEAFF. The chain has TRBV19 and TRBJ1-1, with D tentatively TRBD1 (6 bases). CDR3 length equals 15 residues. From germline, CDR1 is LNHDA and CDR2 SQIVND (reference sequence). The V and J ends lost 6 bases and 5 bases respectively, with 19 bases between them.

This rearrangement joins TRBV6-2 or TRBV6-3 to TRBJ2-1, with D unclear. V gave up 6 bases and J gave up 4 bases, with 22 bases separating them. Germline V lookup: CDR1 MNHEY, CDR2 SVGEGT. The CDR3 totals 17 residues. The CDR3 nucleotides read TGTGCCAGCAGCCGCGCCTTGACTCGCAGAATTTACAATGAGCAGTTCTTC. This encodes CASSRALTRRIYNEQFF.

The CDR3 sequence: CASSRDGEEKLFF. DNA of the CDR3: TGTGCCAGCAGTAGGGACGGAGAAGAAAAACTGTTTTTT. The genes are TRBV28 and TRBJ1-4; possibly TRBD1 for D (5 bases). Looked up from germline, CDR1 is MDHEN and CDR2 is SYDVKM. There are 13 residues in the CDR3. The V end was cut by 5 bases, the J end by 8 bases, with 12 bases between.

J is TRBJ1-3 and V is TRBV6-5; D unclear. Germline V gene data show CDR1 as MNHEY and CDR2 as SVGAGI. V gave up 4 bases and J gave up 4 bases, with 11 bases separating them. This CDR3 comprises 14 residues. The CDR3 sequence is CASSSAPGGNTIYF. DNA of the CDR3: TGTGCCAGCAGTTCAGCGCCGGGGGGAAACACCATATATTTT.

The chain couples TRBV19 to TRBJ1-2; D unresolved. The CDR3 runs 14 residues. V was pared by 9 bases and J by 8 bases, with 22 bases between. Germline CDR1 is LNHDA and CDR2 is SQIVND (reference sequence). CDR3 DNA: TGTGCCAGCAAAAGCGGTCCAGGATCAGGAGGCTACACCTTC. Protein product: CASKSGPGSGGYTF.

This clone was seen only once. The rearrangement links TRBV28 to TRBJ2-5; a weak D match, TRBD2 (6 bases). The CDR3 is 14 amino acids. In germline, CDR1 is MDHEN, CDR2 SYDVKM. Trimming cost V 4 bases and J 2 bases, with 11 bases left between them. The CDR3 sequence is CASSSLAGQETQYF. CDR3 nucleotides: TGTGCCAGCAGTTCCCTGGCGGGGCAAGAGACCCAGTACTTC.

A word on this clone: This CDR3 is also generated by other DNA sequences in the sample. The chain uses TRBV7-2 and TRBJ2-5; maybe TRBD2 (6 bases). Germline CDR1 and CDR2: SGHTA and FQGNSA. The V end was cut by 1 base, the J end by 5 bases, with 8 bases between. The CDR3 has 13 amino acids. The CDR3 coding sequence is TGTGCCAGCAGCTTAGATGGGGGGGAGACCCAGTACTTC. Translating it yields CASSLDGGETQYF.

J is TRBJ2-5 and V is TRBV5-1; TRBD1 matches 7 bases. The germline CDR1 and CDR2 sequences are SGHRS and YFSETQ. CDR3 length: 14 amino acids. V gave up 5 bases and J gave up 2 bases; unmatched junction bases: 6. DNA for the CDR3: TGCGCCAGCAGAGTGAGGGGGCTACAAGAGACCCAGTACTTC. It translates to CASRVRGLQETQYF.

In DNA, the CDR3 is TGTGCCACCAGTGACATGGCCGTGGGGTATGGCTACACCTTC. This gives the protein CATSDMAVGYGYTF. This chain links TRBV24-1 with TRBJ1-2; D is ambiguous. The germline V and J ends were trimmed by 4 bases and 5 bases, with 13 bases remaining between them. The CDR3 runs to 14 residues. Germline-derived CDR1 and CDR2 are KGHDR and SFDVKD.

This sequence joins TRBV28 and TRBJ2-6; D is possibly TRBD2 (6 bases). Germline CDR1 and CDR2: MDHEN and SYDVKM. This CDR3 region has 17 residues. V was clipped by 4 bases and J by 1 base, with 14 bases between them. The CDR3 sequence: CASSSPGLTSGANVLTF. The CDR3 DNA is TGTGCCAGCAGTTCACCGGGACTCACTTCTGGGGCCAACGTCCTGACTTTC.

V and J are TRBV7-2 and TRBJ2-1; D uncertain. V lost 1 base, J lost 4 bases, and 11 bases lay in between. This CDR3 comprises 15 residues. Germline CDR1 is SGHTA and CDR2 is FQGNSA. CDR3 region: CASSLGISLYNEQFF. The CDR3 DNA sequence: TGTGCCAGCAGCTTAGGCATATCTTTGTACAATGAGCAGTTCTTC.